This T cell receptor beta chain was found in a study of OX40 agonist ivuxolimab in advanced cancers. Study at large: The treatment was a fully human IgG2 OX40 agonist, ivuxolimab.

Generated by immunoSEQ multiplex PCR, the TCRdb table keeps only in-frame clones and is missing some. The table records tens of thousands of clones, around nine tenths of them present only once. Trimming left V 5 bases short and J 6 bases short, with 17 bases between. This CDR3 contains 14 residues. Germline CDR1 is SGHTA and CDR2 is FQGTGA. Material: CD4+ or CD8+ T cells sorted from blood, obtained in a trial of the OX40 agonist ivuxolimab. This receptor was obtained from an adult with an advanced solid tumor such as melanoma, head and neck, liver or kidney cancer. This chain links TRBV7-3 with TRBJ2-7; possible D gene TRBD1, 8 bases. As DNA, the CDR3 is TGTGCCAGCAGCATGACAGGGGAGGGTGGCGAGCAGTACTTC. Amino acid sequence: CASSMTGEGGEQYF.